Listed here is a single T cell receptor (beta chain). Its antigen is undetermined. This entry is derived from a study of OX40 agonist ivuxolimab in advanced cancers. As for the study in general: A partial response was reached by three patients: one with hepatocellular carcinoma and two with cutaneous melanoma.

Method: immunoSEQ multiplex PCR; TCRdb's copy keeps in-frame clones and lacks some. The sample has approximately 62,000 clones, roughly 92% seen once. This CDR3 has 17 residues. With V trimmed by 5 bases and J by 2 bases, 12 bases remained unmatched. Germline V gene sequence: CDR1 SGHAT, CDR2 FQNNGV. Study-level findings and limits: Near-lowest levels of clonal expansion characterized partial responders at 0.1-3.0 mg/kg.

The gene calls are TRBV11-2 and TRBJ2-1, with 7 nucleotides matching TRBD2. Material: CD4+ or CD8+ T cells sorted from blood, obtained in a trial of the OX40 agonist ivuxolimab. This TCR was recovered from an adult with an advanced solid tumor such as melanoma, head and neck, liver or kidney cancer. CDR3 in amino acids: CASSGEGAGVTYNEQFF. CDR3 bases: TGTGCCAGCAGCGGCGAAGGGGCGGGGGTGACCTACAATGAGCAGTTCTTC.